This T cell receptor beta chain was sequenced in a study of Graves' ophthalmopathy and Graves' hyperthyroidism. There are 14 residues in the CDR3. Trimming removed 0 bases at V and 6 bases at J, with 11 bases between. Germline V gives CDR1 MDHEN, CDR2 SYDVKM. There are many counts of this clonotype. As yet, its antigen is unknown. Scientists amplified the TCR beta CDR3 regions from RNA transcripts. HTBI primers were employed in first-round RT-PCR, then a second-round multiplex PCR followed. TCRdb reprocessed the multiplex PCR reads with MiXCR, giving one entry per CDR3 protein. Of approximately 500,000 distinct CDR3 sequences listed, roughly an eighth are singletons. Whole-study results and caveats: The model's prediction of ophthalmopathy progression had approximately 68% sensitivity and approximately 77% specificity.

None of the included patients had other autoimmune diseases, uncontrolled infections, pregnancy or lactation, as these led to exclusion. From fresh peripheral blood, roughly 11 ml in volume, the PBMCs were obtained. The chain is built from TRBV28 and TRBJ1-2; D is ambiguous. The receptor comes from a woman under 40 with Graves' ophthalmopathy. Sequenced sample: blood. The CDR3 loop reads CASSLWGRWDGYTF. CDR3 sequence (DNA): TGTGCCAGCAGTTTATGGGGGAGATGGGATGGCTACACCTTC.